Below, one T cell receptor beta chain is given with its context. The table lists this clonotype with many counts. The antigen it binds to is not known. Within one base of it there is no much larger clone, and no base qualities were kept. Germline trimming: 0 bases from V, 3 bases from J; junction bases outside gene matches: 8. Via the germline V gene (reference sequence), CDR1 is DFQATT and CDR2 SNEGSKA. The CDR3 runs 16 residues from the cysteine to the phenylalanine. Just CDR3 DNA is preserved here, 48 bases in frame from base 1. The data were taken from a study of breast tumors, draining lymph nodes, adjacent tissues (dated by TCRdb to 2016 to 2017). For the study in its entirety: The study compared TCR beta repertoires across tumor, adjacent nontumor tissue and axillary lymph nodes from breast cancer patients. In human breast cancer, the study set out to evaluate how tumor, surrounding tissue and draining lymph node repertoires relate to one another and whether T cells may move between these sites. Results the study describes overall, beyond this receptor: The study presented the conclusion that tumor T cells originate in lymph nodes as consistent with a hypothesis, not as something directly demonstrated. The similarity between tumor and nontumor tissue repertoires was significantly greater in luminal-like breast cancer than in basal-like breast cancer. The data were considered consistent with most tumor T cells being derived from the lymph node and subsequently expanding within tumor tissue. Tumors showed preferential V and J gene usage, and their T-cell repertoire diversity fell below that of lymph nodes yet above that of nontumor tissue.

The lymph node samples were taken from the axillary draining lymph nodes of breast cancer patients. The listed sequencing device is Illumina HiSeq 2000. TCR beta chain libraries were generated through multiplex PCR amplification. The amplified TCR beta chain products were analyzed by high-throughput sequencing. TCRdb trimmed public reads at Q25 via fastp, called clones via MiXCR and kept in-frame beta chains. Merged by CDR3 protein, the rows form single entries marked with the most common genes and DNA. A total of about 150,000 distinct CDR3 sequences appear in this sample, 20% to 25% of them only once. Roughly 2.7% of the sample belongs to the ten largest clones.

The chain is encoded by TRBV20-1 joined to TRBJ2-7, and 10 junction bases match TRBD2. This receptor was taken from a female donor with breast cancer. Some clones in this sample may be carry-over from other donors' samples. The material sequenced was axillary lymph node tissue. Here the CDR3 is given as CSARDQLAGKFYEQYF. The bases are TGCAGTGCTAGAGACCAACTAGCGGGAAAGTTCTACGAGCAGTACTTC.